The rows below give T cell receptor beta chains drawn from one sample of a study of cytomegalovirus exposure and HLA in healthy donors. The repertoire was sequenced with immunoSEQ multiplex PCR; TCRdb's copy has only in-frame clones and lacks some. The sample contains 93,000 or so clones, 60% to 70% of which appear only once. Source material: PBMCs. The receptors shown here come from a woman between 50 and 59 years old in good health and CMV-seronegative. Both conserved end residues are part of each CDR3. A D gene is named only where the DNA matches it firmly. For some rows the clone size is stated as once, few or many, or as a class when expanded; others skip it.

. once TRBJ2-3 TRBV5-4 CASSLGGRGYTDTQYF TGTGCCAGCAGCTTGGGGGGGCGAGGTTACACAGATACGCAGTATTTT
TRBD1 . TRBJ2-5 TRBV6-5 CASSYTKGQGAETQYF TGTGCCAGCAGTTACACAAAAGGACAGGGGGCGGAGACCCAGTACTTC
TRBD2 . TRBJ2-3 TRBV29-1 CSVSGLAGGVYSTDTQYF TGCAGCGTTTCGGGACTAGCGGGAGGAGTGTATAGCACAGATACGCAGTATTTT
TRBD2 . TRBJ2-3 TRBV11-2 CASSLVAGGLATQYF TGTGCCAGCAGCTTAGTTGCGGGAGGACTGGCTACGCAGTATTTT
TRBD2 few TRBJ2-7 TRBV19 CASSSGTRTGQYF TGTGCCAGTAGTTCCGGGACTAGAACTGGGCAGTACTTC
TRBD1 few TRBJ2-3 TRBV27 CASSLSPQGAPVNTQYF TGTGCCAGCAGTTTAAGTCCCCAGGGGGCCCCAGTAAATACGCAGTATTTT
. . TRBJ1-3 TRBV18 CASSPPVGPGNTIYF TGTGCCAGCTCACCACCGGTGGGCCCCGGAAACACCATATATTTT
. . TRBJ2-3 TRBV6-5 CASRGALGGTDTQYF TGTGCCAGCAGGGGGGCCCTAGGGGGCACAGATACGCAGTATTTT
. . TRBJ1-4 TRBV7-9 CASSLVGLADEKLFF TGTGCCAGCAGCTTAGTGGGCCTGGCAGACGAAAAACTGTTTTTT
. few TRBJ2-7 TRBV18 CASSPGGLNEQYF TGTGCCAGCTCACCAGGGGGCCTTAACGAGCAGTACTTC
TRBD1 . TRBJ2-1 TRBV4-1 CASSQPGQYNEQFF TGCGCCAGCAGCCAACCGGGACAGTACAATGAGCAGTTCTTC
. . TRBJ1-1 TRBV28 CASSEGSSTEAFF TGTGCCAGCAGTGAGGGAAGTAGCACTGAAGCTTTCTTT
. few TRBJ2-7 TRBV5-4 CASSLDQGFYEQYF TGTGCCAGCAGCTTGGATCAGGGATTCTACGAGCAGTACTTC
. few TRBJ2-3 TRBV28 CASSQATSTDTQYF TGTGCCAGCAGTCAAGCGACTAGCACAGATACGCAGTATTTT
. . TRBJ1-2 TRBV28 CASRLPLGERYGYTF TGTGCCAGCAGACTACCCCTCGGAGAGAGATATGGCTACACCTTC
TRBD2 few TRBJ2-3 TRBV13 CASSSKGTSGGTDTQYF TGTGCCAGCAGCTCCAAAGGGACTAGCGGGGGTACAGATACGCAGTATTTT
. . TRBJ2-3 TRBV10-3 CAISEWGGGNADTQYF TGTGCCATCAGTGAGTGGGGAGGGGGAAACGCAGATACGCAGTATTTT
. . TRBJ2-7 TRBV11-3 CASSFRGDSYEQYF TGTGCCAGCAGCTTCCGGGGAGACTCCTACGAGCAGTACTTC
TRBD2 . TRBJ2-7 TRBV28 CASSSASVSVGGDEQYF TGTGCCAGCAGTTCGGCCTCCGTTTCCGTGGGAGGGGACGAGCAGTACTTC
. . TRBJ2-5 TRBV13 CASSLRQPQETQYF TGTGCCAGCAGCTTAAGACAGCCCCAAGAGACCCAGTACTTC
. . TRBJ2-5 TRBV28 CASSLSTGRETQYF TGTGCCAGCAGTTTATCCACAGGCCGGGAGACCCAGTACTTC
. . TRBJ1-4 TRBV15 CATSRVGGGQNEKLFF TGTGCCACCAGCAGAGTGGGAGGGGGGCAGAATGAAAAACTGTTTTTT
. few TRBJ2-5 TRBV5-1 CASSLASRETQYF TGCGCCAGCAGCTTGGCTTCTCGGGAGACCCAGTACTTC
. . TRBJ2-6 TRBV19 CASSREVSGANVLTF TGTGCCAGTAGCCGGGAAGTCTCTGGGGCCAACGTCCTGACTTTC
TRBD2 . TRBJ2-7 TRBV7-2 CASSLARGLAGVTYEQYF TGTGCCAGCAGCTTAGCGCGGGGACTAGCGGGAGTTACCTACGAGCAGTACTTC
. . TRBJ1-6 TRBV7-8 CASSFSTATSSYNSPLHF TGTGCCAGCAGCTTCTCGACTGCTACTAGCTCCTATAATTCACCCCTCCACTTT